This TCR beta chain was identified during a study of blood T cell repertoires in COVID-19. Across the study: The study drew acute and convalescent COVID-19 samples from the United States, Italy and Spain. The analysed material was cDNA or gDNA that came from T cells, B-cell-depleted T cells, or PBMCs.

As processed by the authors: Estimated nucleated cell counts came from reference gene primer amplification. Profiling relied on immunoSEQ multiplex PCR, and the TCRdb table lists in-frame clones only, not all of them. Clone size and the V and J calls come from that table; the DNA yielded D and trimming. This table holds around 250,000 clones, roughly 84% found once. CDR1 is SGHAT and CDR2 is FQNNGV in the germline V gene. The CDR3 spans 15 residues. The ends lost 2 bases at V and 0 bases at J; junction bases unmatched: 4. The sample comprised peripheral blood. This chain links TRBV11-2 with TRBJ2-7; TRBD2 matches 7 bases. This sequence was found in a man aged 45-65 years with active or convalescent COVID-19. CDR3 in amino acids: CASSLSGGSSYEQYF. The CDR3 coding sequence is TGTGCCAGCAGCTTATCGGGGGGTAGCTCCTACGAGCAGTACTTC.